The clone carrying this T cell receptor beta chain was seen only once. Per the original methods: Estimated nucleated cell counts came from reference gene primer amplification. Data came from immunoSEQ multiplex PCR; TCRdb stores just in-frame clones and leaves some out. The DNA gave D and trimming, while V, J and clone size come from that table. Of fewer than 55,000 clones listed, approximately 80% were seen once; the top ten hold about 7.3%. These data come from a study of blood T cell repertoires in COVID-19. As for the study in general: Samples of COVID-19 (acute and convalescent) were obtained from the United States, Italy and Spain. From T cells, B-cell-depleted T cells, or PBMCs came the material, which was cDNA or gDNA.

The germline V gene has CDR1 SGHDN and CDR2 FVKESK. Between the trimmed V and J ends, which lost 1 base and 7 bases, there was a span of 7 bases. CDR3 size: 12 residues. What was sequenced was peripheral blood. The chain has TRBV14 and TRBJ2-5; D is uncertain. The receptor was isolated from a man aged 65 to 85 with active COVID-19. The CDR3 nucleotides are TGTGCCAGCAGCCAAGCTGCCGGGACCCAGTACTTC. Translation gives CASSQAAGTQYF.